The 24 T cell receptor beta chains in this list originate from one sample, sequenced in a study of OX40 agonist ivuxolimab in advanced cancers. Clones were sequenced by immunoSEQ multiplex PCR, and TCRdb holds only the in-frame ones, with some missing. The data hold 35,000 to 50,000 clones, with 86% observed a single time. The sample consisted of CD4+ or CD8+ T cells sorted from blood, taken in a trial of the OX40 agonist ivuxolimab. The source is an adult with an advanced solid tumor such as melanoma, head and neck, liver or kidney cancer.

This chain uses TRBV7-3 with TRBJ2-1, with TRBD2 identical over 9 bases. The CDR3 loop spans 18 amino acids. With 2 bases clipped from V and 3 bases from J, the junction kept 11 bases outside the gene matches. The germline CDR1 and CDR2 sequences are SGHTA and FQGTGA. In DNA form, the CDR3 reads TGTGCCAGCAGCTTAGACGGTGGGCTAGCGGGGCTCTACAATGAGCAGTTCTTC. This codes for CASSLDGGLAGLYNEQFF. Looking up the rest from reference TRBV7-3 and TRBJ2-1 gives the full variable domain: GAGVSQTPSNKVTEKGKYVELRCDPISGHTALYWYRQSLGQGPEFLIYFQGTGAADDSGLPNDRFFAVRPEGSVSTLKIQRTERGDSAVYLCASSLDGGLAGLYNEQFFGPGTRLTVL.

J is TRBJ2-5 and V is TRBV5-6, with 14 positions matching TRBD2. The V segment lost 4 bases and the J segment 0 bases; nucleotides outside the gene matches: 8. CDR3 length: 18 residues. Germline V CDR1 and CDR2: SGHDT, YYEEEE. The CDR3: CASSGGLAGDMYQETQYF. CDR3 DNA: TGTGCCAGCAGCGGGGGACTAGCGGGGGACATGTACCAAGAGACCCAGTACTTC.

Comments on this clone: Other DNA sequences within the sample encode an identical CDR3. The chain is built from TRBV19 and TRBJ1-5; TRBD1 might be the D (5 bases). In germline, CDR1 is LNHDA, CDR2 SQIVND (reference sequence). The CDR3 consists of 14 residues. V was pared by 3 bases and J by 5 bases, with 11 bases between. The CDR3 loop reads CASSIWQGDQPQHF. CDR3 nucleotides: TGTGCCAGTAGTATTTGGCAGGGCGATCAGCCCCAGCATTTT.

The chain joins TRBV5-5 to TRBJ1-5, with D unclear. This CDR3 has 14 amino acids. V gave up 0 bases and J gave up 3 bases, with 7 bases separating them. CDR1 and CDR2 (germline): SGHKS, YYEKEE (reference sequence). The CDR3: CASSLALANQPQHF. The CDR3 DNA is TGTGCCAGCAGCTTGGCCTTAGCCAATCAGCCCCAGCATTTT.

The rearrangement links TRBV28 to TRBJ1-4; 7 bases align to TRBD1. This CDR3 comprises 15 residues. The V gene's germline CDR1 is MDHEN and CDR2 SYDVKM. V gave up 1 base and J gave up 8 bases; unmatched junction bases: 7. CDR3 sequence: CASSLSAGGREKLFF. CDR3 nucleotide sequence: TGTGCCAGCAGTTTATCGGCAGGGGGAAGGGAAAAACTGTTTTTT. The full variable domain, in which reference TRBV28 and TRBJ1-4 provide the parts outside the CDR3, is DVKVTQSSRYLVKRTGEKVFLECVQDMDHENMFWYRQDPGLGLRLIYFSYDVKMKEKGDIPEGYSVSREKKERFSLILESASTNQTSMYLCASSLSAGGREKLFFGSGTQLSVL.

This chain joins TRBV5-1 and TRBJ1-3; D may be TRBD1 (6 bases). Germline V gene lookup returns CDR1 SGHRS and CDR2 YFSETQ. V gave up 7 bases and J gave up 0 bases, with 14 bases separating them. The CDR3 consists of 15 residues. The CDR3 DNA sequence: TGCGCCAGCGGCCCGGACAGCCTCTCTGGAAACACCATATATTTT. Translation: CASGPDSLSGNTIYF.

The rearrangement uses TRBV7-9 and TRBJ2-2; D might be TRBD1 (7 bases). There are 16 residues in the CDR3. Germline V gene sequence: CDR1 SEHNR, CDR2 FQNEAQ (reference sequence). V was trimmed by 5 bases and J by 4 bases, leaving 17 bases between them. CDR3 nucleotides: TGTGCCAGCAGCCCCCCCGGAGGGGGCGTCACCGGGGAGCTGTTTTTT. Residues: CASSPPGGGVTGELFF. Filled out from reference TRBV7-9 and TRBJ2-2, the complete variable domain reads DTGVSQNPRHKITKRGQNVTFRCDPISEHNRLYWYRQTLGQGPEFLTYFQNEAQLEKSRLLSDRFSAERPKGSFSTLEIQRTEQGDSAMYLCASSPPGGGVTGELFFGEGSRLTVL.

The V gene is TRBV6-5, the J gene TRBJ2-7; tentatively, D is TRBD1 (6 bases). Germline CDR1 is MNHEY and CDR2 is SVGAGI. The CDR3 covers 14 residues. The ends were cut back, 2 bases at V and 0 bases at J, with 8 bases in the middle. The CDR3 spells CASSYGQNSYEQYF. The CDR3 coding sequence is TGTGCCAGCAGTTACGGACAGAACTCCTACGAGCAGTACTTC.

The chain couples TRBV25-1 to TRBJ2-5; 7 nucleotides match TRBD1. V shed 4 bases and J 0 bases; nucleotides not matched to a gene: 2. Germline V lookup: CDR1 MGHDK, CDR2 SYGVNS. The CDR3 is 14 amino acids. CDR3 sequence (DNA): TGTGCCAGCAGTGGGACAGGAAACCAAGAGACCCAGTACTTC. Residues: CASSGTGNQETQYF.

The chain employs TRBV9 and TRBJ1-1, with D unclear. The germline V gene encodes CDR1 SGDLS and CDR2 YYNGEE. Deletions cut 2 bases from V and 8 bases from J, with 13 bases between. The CDR3 has 13 amino acids. The CDR3 region is CASSVAGRSEAFF. For the CDR3, the DNA is TGTGCCAGCAGCGTTGCAGGTAGATCCGAAGCTTTCTTT.

The chain links TRBV13 to TRBJ2-5, with 7 bases matching TRBD2. Trimming at V came to 0 bases and at J to 2 bases, leaving 15 bases not matched to a gene. The germline V gene has CDR1 PRHDT and CDR2 FYEKMQ (reference sequence). The length of the CDR3 is 19 residues. CDR3 residues: CASSLGPSYSGRSQETQYF. Here the CDR3 DNA reads TGTGCCAGCAGCTTAGGTCCCAGCTATAGCGGGCGATCGCAAGAGACCCAGTACTTC.

The chain links TRBV9 to TRBJ2-3; 10 nucleotides agree with TRBD2. With V trimmed by 0 bases and J by 2 bases, 3 bases remained unmatched. The CDR3 loop spans 16 amino acids. Germline CDR1 SGDLS, CDR2 YYNGEE. The chain's CDR3 is CASSVGTSGLTDTQYF. The CDR3 DNA sequence: TGTGCCAGCAGCGTAGGGACTAGCGGACTCACAGATACGCAGTATTTT. The full variable domain, completed using reference TRBV9 and TRBJ2-3, is DSGVTQTPKHLITATGQRVTLRCSPRSGDLSVYWYQQSLDQGLQFLIQYYNGEERAKGNILERFSAQQFPDLHSELNLSSLELGDSALYFCASSVGTSGLTDTQYFGPGTRLTVL.

The CDR3 nucleotides are TGTGCCAGTACCCCCCAGGCAGGAGGCTCCTACAATGAGCAGTTCTTC. Translation: CASTPQAGGSYNEQFF. The chain has TRBV19 and TRBJ2-1; possible D gene TRBD2, 5 bases. The germline V and J ends were trimmed by 7 bases and 0 bases, with 16 bases remaining between them. CDR3 length equals 16 residues. CDR1 and CDR2 (germline): LNHDA, SQIVND (reference sequence).

The rearrangement joins TRBV13 to TRBJ1-4; D ambiguous. There are 14 residues in the CDR3. From germline, CDR1 is PRHDT and CDR2 FYEKMQ (reference sequence). With 2 bases removed from V and 2 bases from J, the gap between germline ends came to 6 bases. For the CDR3, the DNA is TGTGCCAGCAGCTTACGGATGACTAATGAAAAACTGTTTTTT. Translating it yields CASSLRMTNEKLFF.

The count of this clone is one. The chain employs TRBV14 and TRBJ2-7; a possible D gene is TRBD2 (5 bases). The CDR3 runs 15 residues. CDR1 SGHDN and CDR2 FVKESK come from the germline V gene. Trimming cost V 0 bases and J 0 bases, with 9 bases left between them. For the CDR3, the DNA is TGTGCCAGCAGCCAAGATCCTGGGAGCTCCTACGAGCAGTACTTC. Its protein is CASSQDPGSSYEQYF.

CDR3 sequence reads: CASSENRGGYEQYF. In DNA form, the CDR3 reads TGTGCCAGCAGTGAGAACAGGGGGGGGTACGAGCAGTACTTC. The chain couples TRBV2 to TRBJ2-7; perhaps TRBD1 as D (8 bases). The V gene lost 3 bases and the J gene lost 4 bases, with 13 bases spanning the gap. Germline V gene sequence: CDR1 SNHLY, CDR2 FYNNEI. This CDR3 region has 14 residues.

The CDR3 DNA is TGTGCCAGCAGCGTGGGGACTACAGGGATTGAAGCTTTCTTT. The encoded protein is CASSVGTTGIEAFF. The V and J genes are TRBV9 and TRBJ1-1, with a weak D call TRBD1 (6 bases). This CDR3 is 14 amino acids long. The V end was cut by 2 bases, the J end by 7 bases, with 15 bases between. CDR1 is SGDLS and CDR2 is YYNGEE in the germline V gene.

The V gene is TRBV5-8, the J gene TRBJ2-7, with D perhaps matching TRBD2 (6 bases). Germline V gives CDR1 SGHTS, CDR2 YDEGEE. Trimming stripped 5 bases from V and 0 bases from J, with 12 bases between. The CDR3 extends over 14 amino acids. The CDR3 region has the DNA TGTGCCAGCAGTTGGGGAGGCAGCTCCTACGAGCAGTACTTC. This codes for CASSWGGSSYEQYF.

The V and J genes are TRBV28 and TRBJ2-4, with 7 bases matching TRBD1. Germline-derived CDR1 and CDR2 are MDHEN and SYDVKM. The V and J ends lost 3 bases and 3 bases, in that order; junction bases with no gene match: 20. This CDR3 region has 20 residues. This CDR3 is CASSFSRDSYLWNGKNIQYF. CDR3 DNA sequence: TGTGCCAGCAGTTTCTCGAGGGACAGTTACCTTTGGAATGGCAAAAACATTCAGTACTTC.

The chain employs TRBV6-4 and TRBJ2-7; a weak D match, TRBD2 (6 bases). CDR1 and CDR2 (germline): MRHNA, SNTAGT. V was shortened by 4 bases and J by 0 bases, with 16 bases between the two germline ends. The CDR3 is 16 residues long. CDR3 DNA sequence: TGTGCCAGCAGTGGTCTGGGCGGGGAGAACTCCTACGAGCAGTACTTC. Amino acids: CASSGLGGENSYEQYF.

The chain uses TRBV13 and TRBJ2-7; D might be TRBD1 (5 bases). CDR1 is PRHDT and CDR2 is FYEKMQ in the germline V gene (reference sequence). The length of the CDR3 is 12 residues. Trimming shortened V by 6 bases and J by 5 bases, and 11 bases separated the two germline ends. The CDR3: CASSLIGDEQYF. The CDR3 DNA reads TGTGCCAGCAGTTTGATAGGGGACGAGCAGTACTTC.

The rearrangement links TRBV4-1 to TRBJ1-4; D unresolved. CDR1 is MGHRA, CDR2 YSYEKL, per germline. Trimming removed 0 bases from V and 0 bases from J, with 8 bases in between. The CDR3 covers 16 residues. CDR3 nucleotides: TGCGCCAGCAGCCAAGAGATCCAGCCAACTAATGAAAAACTGTTTTTT. Translated, it gives CASSQEIQPTNEKLFF.

The CDR3 sequence is CASRQDSGANVLTF. The CDR3 nucleotides read TGTGCCAGCAGGCAAGACTCTGGGGCCAACGTCCTGACTTTC. V is TRBV7-9 and J is TRBJ2-6; D uncertain. V lost 6 bases to trimming and J lost 0 bases, with 6 bases between them. Germline CDR1 and CDR2: SEHNR and FQNEAQ (reference sequence). This CDR3 contains 14 residues.

V usage is TRBV2 and J usage is TRBJ1-1; D ambiguous. Between the trimmed V and J ends, which lost 6 bases and 3 bases, there was a span of 11 bases. The germline V gene has CDR1 SNHLY and CDR2 FYNNEI. This CDR3 has 13 residues. The CDR3, as DNA: TGTGCCAGCAGCTTAGAGCGGGACACTGAAGCTTTCTTT. Encoded protein: CASSLERDTEAFF.